The next 31 T cell receptor beta chains were all read from a single sample in a study of shared clonotypes between healthy human individuals (TCRdb year 2020). For the CD8 naive samples, CD45RO-negative cells were positively selected for CCR7, yielding a CD45RA+CCR7+ population from which TemRA cells were excluded. Libraries were made using the immunoSEQ multiplex PCR assay. The source is immuneACCESS, and TCRdb retained only in-frame sequences with V and J called. Part of the clones is not carried over; for the studies checked, unresolved V genes explain less than half of this, and the remainder is unexplained. The sample records about 2,200,000 clones, more than 85% of which are singletons. Around 1.7% of the sample rests with the top ten. Material for sequencing was naive CD8+ T cells from PBMCs. The cell subset or site label corresponds to: CD45RA+CCR7+. These receptors were collected from a young man in good health. Some clones in this sample may be carry-over from other donors' samples.

The chain joins TRBV5-6 to TRBJ1-1; a possible D gene is TRBD1 (5 bases). This CDR3 is built from 15 residues. Germline CDR1 reads SGHDT; CDR2 reads YYEEEE. V was shortened by 2 bases and J by 0 bases, with 11 bases between the two germline ends. CDR3 region: CASSLGAAMNTEAFF. Here the CDR3 DNA reads TGTGCCAGCAGCTTAGGGGCAGCCATGAACACTGAAGCTTTCTTT.

This chain connects TRBV4-1 to TRBJ2-1; TRBD2 matches 10 bases. CDR1 is MGHRA, CDR2 YSYEKL, per germline. The CDR3 loop spans 14 amino acids. Trimming removed 4 bases from V and 9 bases from J; junction bases left unmatched: 6. This CDR3 is CASSLQTSGREQFF. Written as DNA, the CDR3 is TGCGCCAGCAGCCTCCAGACTAGCGGGCGTGAGCAGTTCTTC.

V gene TRBV7-2 combines with J gene TRBJ2-7, with D possibly called TRBD1 or TRBD2 (5 bases each). CDR1 and CDR2 from the germline V gene are SGHTA and FQGNSA. V dropped 8 bases and J dropped 5 bases, with 19 bases sitting between them. The CDR3 length is 14 residues. This CDR3 reads CASARVGVIHEQYF. The CDR3 bases are TGTGCCAGCGCACGTGTGGGGGTAATCCACGAGCAGTACTTC.

The chain recombines TRBV4-2 with TRBJ1-1; 8 positions match TRBD1. The CDR3 length is 14 residues. The germline V gene encodes CDR1 LGHNA and CDR2 YNFKEQ. Trimming took 4 bases from V and 8 from J; bases not matched to a gene: 9. The CDR3 coding sequence is TGTGCCAGCAGCCCAAAAGACAGGGGAGGCGAAGCTTTCTTT. This encodes CASSPKDRGGEAFF.

Notes on this clone: Distinct nucleotide sequences in the sample also encode this CDR3. In DNA, the CDR3 is TGTGCCAGCAGCGTAGTAACTAGCCCCTACAATGAGCAGTTCTTC. Its protein is CASSVVTSPYNEQFF. The genes are TRBV9 and TRBJ2-1; D might be TRBD2 (6 bases). Germline assignment: CDR1 SGDLS and CDR2 YYNGEE. This CDR3 is 15 amino acids long. Trimming left V 0 bases short and J 2 bases short, with 9 bases between.

This rearrangement joins TRBV2 to TRBJ1-4; TRBD1 matches 9 bases. CDR1 is SNHLY, CDR2 FYNNEI, per germline. The CDR3 is made up of 15 amino acids. J was trimmed by 4 bases and V by 6 bases; bases with no gene match: 6. The CDR3 sequence: CASSHYRGRNEKLFF. CDR3 DNA: TGTGCCAGCAGCCACTACAGGGGGCGTAATGAAAAACTGTTTTTT.

V and J are TRBV4-1 and TRBJ1-5; D unresolved. V was pared by 0 bases and J by 2 bases, with 11 bases between. Germline V gene sequence: CDR1 MGHRA, CDR2 YSYEKL. CDR3 length equals 16 residues. This chain's CDR3 is CASSQDARAGNQPQHF. The CDR3 nucleotides read TGCGCCAGCAGCCAAGATGCGCGGGCAGGCAATCAGCCCCAGCATTTT.

The J gene is TRBJ2-3, the V gene TRBV5-3, with D tentatively TRBD2 (6 bases). TRBV5-3 is known as an ORF, though its function is uncertain. Trimming cost V 0 bases and J 0 bases, with 11 bases left between them. CDR3 length equals 16 residues. The CDR3 DNA reads as TGTGCCAGAAGCTTGGCCGGCGGGATCAGCACAGATACGCAGTATTTT. Its protein is CARSLAGGISTDTQYF.

This clone has only one observation. The V and J genes are TRBV19 and TRBJ2-5, with D perhaps matching TRBD2 (6 bases). V was clipped by 3 bases and J by 5 bases, with 13 bases between them. The CDR3 spans 14 residues. CDR1 LNHDA and CDR2 SQIVND come from the germline V gene (reference sequence). For the CDR3, the DNA is TGTGCCAGTAGTATTTGGGCGGGGAAGGAGACCCAGTACTTC. Protein product: CASSIWAGKETQYF.

V and J are TRBV11-2 and TRBJ1-2; no firm D call. CDR1 and CDR2 (germline): SGHAT, FQNNGV. The CDR3 spans 13 residues. V was clipped by 4 bases and J by 4 bases, with 10 bases between them. The CDR3 region has the DNA TGTGCCAGCAGCTACCAACCGGCCTATGGCTACACCTTC. Amino acid sequence: CASSYQPAYGYTF.

The CDR3 sequence: CASSIKPKNRGNYNEQFF. The CDR3 DNA reads as TGTGCCAGCAGTATAAAACCTAAAAACAGGGGGAACTACAATGAGCAGTTCTTC. The V and J genes are TRBV27 and TRBJ2-1; 8 bases are shared with TRBD1. Germline CDR1 and CDR2: MNHEY and SMNVEV (reference sequence). The CDR3 has 18 amino acids. V gave up 5 bases and J gave up 3 bases; unmatched junction bases: 15.

V usage is TRBV7-9 and J usage is TRBJ1-2; D not resolved. V was trimmed by 0 bases and J by 4 bases, leaving 18 bases between them. CDR3 length: 17 amino acids. Per germline, CDR1 SEHNR and CDR2 FQNEAQ (reference sequence). This CDR3 is CASSLAPGQSVRYGYTF. The DNA of the CDR3 is TGTGCCAGCAGCTTAGCGCCCGGGCAATCTGTCCGCTATGGCTACACCTTC.

The chain couples TRBV19 to TRBJ1-1; no firm D call. The germline CDR1 and CDR2 sequences are LNHDA and SQIVND (reference sequence). Trimming took off 5 bases at V and 1 base at J, with 14 bases between the two ends. CDR3 length: 15 amino acids. The DNA of the CDR3 is TGTGCCAGTAGTCCCCGGGGAGGGCGGAACACTGAAGCTTTCTTT. Encoded protein: CASSPRGGRNTEAFF.

V and J are TRBV27 and TRBJ2-5; 9 bases fit TRBD1. The CDR3 has 18 residues. The ends lost 6 bases at V and 0 bases at J; junction bases unmatched: 14. Germline V gives CDR1 MNHEY, CDR2 SMNVEV (reference sequence). CDR3 DNA sequence: TGTGCCAGCAGGTCGCACCGGGACAGGGCTTTTAACCAAGAGACCCAGTACTTC. Residues: CASRSHRDRAFNQETQYF.

This chain links TRBV14 with TRBJ2-1; 7 nucleotides match TRBD2. This CDR3 is 15 amino acids long. J gave up 6 bases and V 4 bases, and 9 bases lay outside the gene matches. Looked up from germline, CDR1 is SGHDN and CDR2 is FVKESK. Here the CDR3 DNA reads TGTGCCAGCAGCCGCGCCGGAACTAGCGTCAATGAGCAGTTCTTC. This encodes CASSRAGTSVNEQFF.

The chain has TRBV11-2 and TRBJ2-5; D gene uncertain. Deletions cut 2 bases from V and 5 bases from J, with 12 bases between. The CDR3 has 14 residues. Looked up from germline, CDR1 is SGHAT and CDR2 is FQNNGV. CDR3 coding DNA: TGTGCCAGCAGCTTAAGTGGCTTGGAGGAGACCCAGTACTTC. The encoded protein is CASSLSGLEETQYF.

The sample holds one count of this clone. This specimen includes other DNA sequences encoding the same CDR3. In nucleotides, the CDR3 is TGTGCCAGCAGTATACGAGGCCCCTACGAGCAGTACTTC. This gives the protein CASSIRGPYEQYF. V and J are TRBV27 and TRBJ2-7; D ambiguous. The CDR3 runs to 13 residues. Trimming shortened V by 5 bases and J by 2 bases, and 10 bases separated the two germline ends. CDR1 and CDR2 (germline): MNHEY, SMNVEV (reference sequence).

The chain has TRBV10-3 and TRBJ2-7, with TRBD2 as a possible D gene (5 bases). This CDR3 spans 13 amino acids. Germline V lookup: CDR1 ENHRY, CDR2 SYGVKD. Trimming cost V 2 bases and J 6 bases, with 11 bases left between them. The CDR3 DNA sequence: TGTGCCATCAGTGAGGATGGGGAGAGCGAGCAGTACTTC. This encodes CAISEDGESEQYF.

The V and J genes are TRBV5-1 and TRBJ1-1; 8 bases match TRBD1. V was pared by 4 bases and J by 0 bases, with 2 bases of the junction left unmatched. This CDR3 is built from 14 residues. CDR1 SGHRS and CDR2 YFSETQ come from the germline V gene. CDR3 loop: CASSPQGVNTEAFF. CDR3 DNA: TGCGCCAGCAGCCCACAGGGGGTGAACACTGAAGCTTTCTTT.

The count of this clone is one. The sample holds other DNA sequences that translate to the same CDR3. The gene calls are TRBV29-1 and TRBJ2-7; TRBD1 agrees at 11 bases. The CDR3 runs to 12 residues. The ends lost 7 bases at V and 4 bases at J; junction bases unmatched: 3. Per germline, CDR1 SQVTM and CDR2 ANQGSEA. DNA of the CDR3: TGCAGCGGCCGGGACAGGGGGTACGAGCAGTACTTC. Protein product: CSGRDRGYEQYF.

The V call is TRBV27, the J call TRBJ2-1; 7 positions match TRBD1. Germline lookup yields CDR1 MNHEY and CDR2 SMNVEV (reference sequence). CDR3 length equals 14 residues. V shed 7 bases and J 10 bases; nucleotides not matched to a gene: 13. The CDR3 reads CASTPVGGLGEQFF. The DNA of the CDR3 is TGTGCCAGCACCCCGGTAGGGGGCCTGGGCGAGCAGTTCTTC.

This clone appeared once. Other nucleotide sequences in the sample specify the same CDR3. The chain recombines TRBV5-1 with TRBJ2-7; no firm D call. Germline assignment: CDR1 SGHRS and CDR2 YFSETQ. This CDR3 contains 13 residues. V was trimmed by 0 bases and J by 3 bases, leaving 7 bases between them. In DNA, the CDR3 is TGCGCCAGCAGCTTGGAAGGCGGCTACGAGCAGTACTTC. Translation: CASSLEGGYEQYF.

The chain joins TRBV28 to TRBJ2-7, with TRBD1 matching over 7 bases. The CDR3 sequence is 14 residues long. Germline CDR1 reads MDHEN; CDR2 reads SYDVKM. The ends lost 7 bases at V and 4 bases at J; junction bases unmatched: 10. CDR3 protein: CASKTTGVGYEQYF. DNA of the CDR3: TGTGCCAGCAAGACAACAGGGGTGGGTTACGAGCAGTACTTC.

This sequence joins TRBV11-2 and TRBJ2-7; the D is unclear. The V end was cut by 5 bases, the J end by 4 bases, with 18 bases between. The CDR3 is made up of 15 amino acids. Germline V gives CDR1 SGHAT, CDR2 FQNNGV. The CDR3 is CASSAPGRAAYEQYF. The CDR3 coding sequence is TGTGCCAGCAGCGCCCCCGGTCGGGCGGCTTACGAGCAGTACTTC.

This clone was seen only once. The chain is built from TRBV18 and TRBJ1-2; no clear D gene. This CDR3 is 13 amino acids long. With 3 bases removed from V and 7 bases from J, the gap between germline ends came to 12 bases. Germline-derived CDR1 and CDR2 are KGHSH and LQKENI. The CDR3 protein is CASSPPRMVGYTF. The CDR3 nucleotides are TGTGCCAGCTCACCTCCACGTATGGTTGGCTACACCTTC.

On this clone itself: Other nucleotide sequences from this sample produce the same CDR3. The gene calls are TRBV7-9 and TRBJ1-5; unclear D gene. Per germline, CDR1 SEHNR and CDR2 FQNEAQ (reference sequence). V was pared by 3 bases and J by 2 bases, with 2 bases between. The CDR3 runs 12 residues. In DNA form, the CDR3 reads TGTGCCAGCAGCTTGGGCAATCAGCCCCAGCATTTT. It encodes CASSLGNQPQHF. The whole variable domain, filled in from reference TRBV7-9 and TRBJ1-5, reads DTGVSQNPRHKITKRGQNVTFRCDPISEHNRLYWYRQTLGQGPEFLTYFQNEAQLEKSRLLSDRFSAERPKGSFSTLEIQRTEQGDSAMYLCASSLGNQPQHFGDGTRLSIL.

A single count supports this clone. The V call is TRBV28, the J call TRBJ2-7; a weak D match, TRBD2 (5 bases). This CDR3 is 12 amino acids long. Germline CDR1 MDHEN, CDR2 SYDVKM. Here the CDR3 DNA reads TGTGCGGACCTTAGCGAGGTGGGGGAGCAGTACTTC. It specifies CADLSEVGEQYF.

This chain connects TRBV28 to TRBJ2-7; the match to TRBD1 covers 8 bases. The CDR3 is made up of 13 amino acids. Germline assignment: CDR1 MDHEN and CDR2 SYDVKM. V was pared by 6 bases and J by 12 bases, with 13 bases of the junction left unmatched. Written as DNA, the CDR3 is TGTGCCAGCAGCCCCATACAGGGGGACGGGTGGTACTTC. It translates to CASSPIQGDGWYF.

This clone was observed a few times. The chain joins TRBV27 to TRBJ2-7; D perhaps matches TRBD2 (6 bases). V was cut by 4 bases and J by 5 bases, with 15 bases left in between. This CDR3 is built from 14 residues. Germline-derived CDR1 and CDR2 are MNHEY and SMNVEV (reference sequence). The DNA of the CDR3 is TGTGCCAGCAGTTCCGCCCGGGGGATCGACGAGCAGTACTTC. This codes for CASSSARGIDEQYF.

This chain uses TRBV7-8 with TRBJ1-2; TRBD1 matches 8 bases. J gave up 8 bases and V 0 bases, and 5 bases lay outside the gene matches. The CDR3 is 14 residues long. Germline loops: CDR1 SGHVS, CDR2 FQNEAQ. CDR3 sequence: CASSLAGTGDGYTF. As DNA, the CDR3 is TGTGCCAGCAGCTTAGCTGGGACAGGCGACGGCTACACCTTC.

The chain combines TRBV28 with TRBJ2-1, with D perhaps matching TRBD2 (5 bases). V was trimmed by 0 bases and J by 9 bases, leaving 15 bases between them. The CDR3 runs to 15 residues. In germline, CDR1 is MDHEN, CDR2 SYDVKM. The CDR3 coding sequence is TGTGCCAGCAGTTTATGGCTCGGGCTAGCCAGTGAGCAGTTCTTC. Its protein product is CASSLWLGLASEQFF.